A selection of T cell receptor beta chains follows, all from one sample in a study of STAT5B mutations in CD4+ large granular lymphocyte leukemia. This table comes from immunoSEQ multiplex PCR, and its TCRdb copy is limited to in-frame clones, with some not included. The profile shows 25,000 to 35,000 clones, around 73% of them singletons. Sequenced sample: CD4+ T cells from blood buffy coats. These receptors were collected from a human donor in good health. Both conserved end residues are part of each CDR3. D genes are given only for firm matches. The listing skips clone size in some rows; elsewhere it reads once, few, many or a size class.

D	size	V	J	DNA	CDR3
-	-	TRBV5-1	TRBJ1-4	TGCGCCAGCAGCTTACAGGGTGAAAAACTGTTTTTT	CASSLQGEKLFF
-	-	TRBV7-9	TRBJ2-6	TGTGCCAGCAGCCCAATACGGGGGGCGGGTGGGGCCAACGTCCTGACTTTC	CASSPIRGAGGANVLTF
TRBD1	-	TRBV5-5	TRBJ1-5	TGTGCCAGCAGCTGGGGACAGGGTAATCAGCCCCAGCATTTT	CASSWGQGNQPQHF
TRBD2	-	TRBV7-2	TRBJ2-7	TGTGCCAGCAGCCCAGGCGGTGGGGGGGCCTACGAGCAGTACTTC	CASSPGGGGAYEQYF
TRBD2	-	TRBV28	TRBJ2-1	TGTGCCAGCAGACCAAGCGGGGGGGCCCACAATGAGCAGTTCTTC	CASRPSGGAHNEQFF
-	-	TRBV6-4	TRBJ2-5	TGTGCCAGCAGAGACGAGACCCAGTACTTC	CASRDETQYF
-	few	TRBV18	TRBJ1-1	TGTGCCAGCTCACCATTGGGCAGGGACACTGAAGCTTTCTTT	CASSPLGRDTEAFF
TRBD2	-	TRBV9	TRBJ2-1	TGTGCCAGCAGCGTTGAGCGGGACCCCTACAATGAGCAGTTCTTC	CASSVERDPYNEQFF
TRBD1	-	TRBV5-8	TRBJ2-1	TGTGCCAGCACCCTTGGCCGCGGGACAGGGGAGGATGAGCAGTTCTTC	CASTLGRGTGEDEQFF
TRBD1	-	TRBV11-2	TRBJ2-5	TGTGCCAGCAGCACCACAATGACAGGGGGTCCGAGAGAGACCCAGTACTTC	CASSTTMTGGPRETQYF
TRBD1	-	TRBV5-4	TRBJ2-1	TGTGCCAGCAGCCCACGGACAGGGCGGATCGGGAATGAGCAGTTCTTC	CASSPRTGRIGNEQFF
-	-	TRBV6-6	TRBJ1-5	TGTGCCAGCAGCCGCCAAAATCAGCCCCAGCATTTT	CASSRQNQPQHF
-	once	TRBV5-5	TRBJ2-3	TGTGCCAGCAGGTACGGGTCCCAGACAGATACGCAGTATTTT	CASRYGSQTDTQYF
-	few	TRBV16	TRBJ1-5	TGTGCCAGCAGCCAATCGGGTAGCAATCAGCCCCAGCATTTT	CASSQSGSNQPQHF
-	-	TRBV9	TRBJ1-3	TGTGCCAGCAGCGTAGGGTTATTGGCCGCCTCCTCTGGAAACACCATATATTTT	CASSVGLLAASSGNTIYF
-	-	TRBV28	TRBJ1-2	TGTGCCAGCAGCCCGGACCCCTATGGCTACACCTTC	CASSPDPYGYTF
-	-	TRBV30	TRBJ2-3	TGTGCCTGGTCGCTGGGGAATGCAGATACGCAGTATTTT	CAWSLGNADTQYF
-	-	TRBV14	TRBJ1-1	TGTGCCAGCAGCCTCGTTGAGGGGACTGAAGCTTTCTTT	CASSLVEGTEAFF
-	-	TRBV9	TRBJ2-1	TGTGCCAGCAGCGCCGGAGGACTACCTTACAATGAGCAGTTCTTC	CASSAGGLPYNEQFF
TRBD2	-	TRBV7-3	TRBJ2-2	TGTGCCAGCAGCTTAACTCCCAGCGGGAGCACTGAAGGGGAGCTGTTTTTT	CASSLTPSGSTEGELFF
-	-	TRBV11-2	TRBJ2-1	TGTGCCAGCAGCCCTGTGGTAGGGGGGCCCTACAATGAGCAGTTCTTC	CASSPVVGGPYNEQFF
TRBD1	-	TRBV11-3	TRBJ1-2	TGTGCCAGCAGCTCCGGGACAGGGGAAAGAGGCTACACCTTC	CASSSGTGERGYTF
-	-	TRBV30	TRBJ2-5	TGTGCCTGGAGACTTTTTAACCAAGAGACCCAGTACTTC	CAWRLFNQETQYF
TRBD1	-	TRBV27	TRBJ1-2	TGTGCCAGCAGCCAACAGGGGGGGTATGGCTACACCTTC	CASSQQGGYGYTF
-	few	TRBV28	TRBJ1-5	TGTGCCAGCACGCAGGAAAGTAGCAATCAGCCCCAGCATTTT	CASTQESSNQPQHF
-	-	TRBV5-5	TRBJ1-1	TGTGCCAGCAACTTAACCCCCACCCTCATGAACACTGAAGCTTTCTTT	CASNLTPTLMNTEAFF
TRBD1	-	TRBV11-1	TRBJ1-1	TGTGCCAGCAGCCTGGGACAGACGAACACTGAAGCTTTCTTT	CASSLGQTNTEAFF
TRBD1	-	TRBV7-2	TRBJ2-5	TGTGCCAGCTCCGAACAGGGGGCTGTATGGGAGACCCAGTACTTC	CASSEQGAVWETQYF
-	-	TRBV7-8	TRBJ1-2	TGTGCCAGCAGCTTAGAGCGGGGGTATGGCTACACCTTC	CASSLERGYGYTF
-	-	TRBV19	TRBJ2-3	TGTGCCAGTAGTATTGGGCCAGGCGTCACAGATACGCAGTATTTT	CASSIGPGVTDTQYF
-	-	TRBV30	TRBJ2-6	TGTGCCTTCAAGGGGAACTCTGGGGCCAACGTCCTGACTTTC	CAFKGNSGANVLTF
-	-	TRBV5-1	TRBJ2-5	TGCGCCAGCAGCAGGGGGGACGGCCTTCAAGAGACCCAGTACTTC	CASSRGDGLQETQYF
-	-	TRBV11-2	TRBJ2-7	TGTGCCAGCAGCTTGGGCAGGGACTACGAGCAGTACTTC	CASSLGRDYEQYF
-	once	TRBV28	TRBJ1-6	TGTGCCAGCAGAGCCCCACGAGGGGCCCTCCACTTT	CASRAPRGALHF
-	-	TRBV19	TRBJ1-5	TGTGCCAGTAGTCCCGGACGGGGACATCAGCCCCAGCATTTT	CASSPGRGHQPQHF
TRBD1	-	TRBV6-1	TRBJ1-3	TGTGCCAGCAGTTCCGTGACAGGGACTGGAAACACCATATATTTT	CASSSVTGTGNTIYF
TRBD1	-	TRBV6-5	TRBJ2-1	TGTGCCAGCAGACTCACCCGGGACAGGGATGAGCAGTTCTTC	CASRLTRDRDEQFF
TRBD1	-	TRBV11-3	TRBJ2-1	TGTGCCAGCAGCTTACGGACAGGGGCTAACAACAATGAGCAGTTCTTC	CASSLRTGANNNEQFF
-	-	TRBV27	TRBJ2-1	TGTGCCAGCAGTGGGCTATTGGCGAACAATGAGCAGTTCTTC	CASSGLLANNEQFF